This section outlines one T cell receptor beta chain sequence together with its context. The sample originates from a study of shared clonotypes between healthy human individuals. With 0 bases clipped from V and 6 bases from J, the junction kept 7 bases outside the gene matches. CDR3 length: 14 residues. Germline V CDR1 and CDR2: GTSNPN, SVGIG (reference sequence). The table came from immunoSEQ multiplex PCR; TCRdb's copy has only in-frame clones and leaves some out. The sample lists 2,100,000 or so clones; 95% were seen once. Material: naive CD4+ T cells sorted from blood. Subset in this sample: CD45RA+ positively selected. The rearrangement uses TRBV30 and TRBJ2-7, with TRBD1 matching 8 bases. The TCR was taken from a man aged 18 to 35 in good health. CDR3 DNA sequence: TGTGCCTGGAGTGTGGACAGGGTAAGCGGCGAGCAGTACTTC. Its protein product is CAWSVDRVSGEQYF.